This TCR beta chain was obtained from a study of radiation and T cells in renal cell carcinoma. Profiling relied on immunoSEQ multiplex PCR, and the TCRdb table lists in-frame clones only, not all of them. The data contain 150,000 or so clones, 88% of them singletons. Indicated time point: blood 4 weeks post-SBRT, at nephrectomy. Treatment reported: 15 Gy SBRT to primary tumor, nephrectomy 4 weeks later. Sequencing used blood, obtained from a patient whose treatment included radiotherapy and nephrectomy. The TCR originated in a woman between 50 and 59 years old with renal cell carcinoma.

The CDR3 DNA reads as TGTGCCCAGAGCGAGGCCCTGTACAATGAGCAGTTCTTC. This translates into CAQSEALYNEQFF. The gene calls are TRBV30 and TRBJ2-1; no definite D call. Trimming removed 8 bases at V and 4 bases at J, with 15 bases between. The CDR3 is 13 amino acids. The germline gives CDR1 GTSNPN, CDR2 SVGIG (reference sequence).